This T cell receptor (beta chain) was captured in a study of control samples from healthy donors and cancer patients. Germline V CDR1 and CDR2: WNHNN, SYGVQD (reference sequence). V was pared by 2 bases and J by 6 bases, with 4 bases of the junction left unmatched. The CDR3 consists of 15 residues. This table comes from immunoSEQ multiplex PCR, and its TCRdb copy is limited to in-frame clones, with some not included. This table has over 150,000 clones, roughly 94% appearing once. This receptor was identified in a man between 60 and 75 years old with colorectal cancer. The sequenced material came from PBMCs. The rearrangement links TRBV10-1 to TRBJ2-1, with TRBD2 identical over 10 bases. The CDR3: CASSEKSSGSNEQFF. The CDR3 DNA follows: TGCGCCAGCAGTGAGAAGTCTAGCGGGAGCAATGAGCAGTTCTTC.